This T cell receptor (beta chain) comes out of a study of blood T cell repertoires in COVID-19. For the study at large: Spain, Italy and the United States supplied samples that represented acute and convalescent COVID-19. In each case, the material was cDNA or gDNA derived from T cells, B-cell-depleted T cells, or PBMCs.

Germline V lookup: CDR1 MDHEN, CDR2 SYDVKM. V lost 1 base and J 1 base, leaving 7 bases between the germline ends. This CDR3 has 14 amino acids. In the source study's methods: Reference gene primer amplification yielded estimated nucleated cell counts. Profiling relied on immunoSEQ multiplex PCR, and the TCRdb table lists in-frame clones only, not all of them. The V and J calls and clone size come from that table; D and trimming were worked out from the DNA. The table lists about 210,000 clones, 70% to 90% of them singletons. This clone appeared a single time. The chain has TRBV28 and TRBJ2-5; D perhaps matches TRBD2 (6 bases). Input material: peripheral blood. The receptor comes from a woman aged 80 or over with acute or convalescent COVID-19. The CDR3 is CASSLSLAQETQYF. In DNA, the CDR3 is TGTGCCAGCAGTTTATCACTAGCCCAAGAGACCCAGTACTTC.